Given below is one T cell receptor (beta chain) in context. When the RNA was reverse transcribed, random hexamers were used with an input of roughly 0.5 to 1 ug. TCRdb passed the immunoSEQ multiplex PCR reads through MiXCR, listing each CDR3 protein once. The profile shows some 300,000 distinct CDR3 sequences, about nine tenths of them singletons. The entry originates in a study of CD8 T cells in Susac syndrome. Germline V gene lookup returns CDR1 SNHLY and CDR2 FYNNEI. Between the trimmed V and J ends, which lost 1 base and 0 bases, there was a span of 9 bases. The CDR3 spans 15 residues. The sequenced material came from CD8+ T cells from PBMCs. The chain couples TRBV2 to TRBJ1-1; unclear D gene. The clonotype was recovered from a human donor with multiple sclerosis. DNA of the CDR3: TGTGCCAGCAGTGAAGGGGATTTCATGAACACTGAAGCTTTCTTT. Translated: CASSEGDFMNTEAFF.